One TCR beta chain is described in this entry. Its antigen is not known. This entry is derived from a study of radiotherapy plus CTLA-4 blockade in lung cancer. At the level of the study: Objective responses were observed in less than 20% of patients, and disease control was achieved by about 30%. Study observations and caveats: Response was reportedly best predicted by early blood T cell clone dynamics, with interferon-beta. Radiotherapy with ipilimumab was followed by blood expansion of tumor-derived clones.

Only in-frame clones appear in the TCRdb table, and some are missing; sequencing was by immunoSEQ multiplex PCR. The data hold some 15,000 clones, with 72% observed a single time. Germline CDR1 SQVTM, CDR2 ANQGSEA. J was trimmed by 4 bases and V by 5 bases; bases with no gene match: 8. The CDR3 extends over 13 amino acids. Patients with chemo-refractory metastatic non-small-cell lung cancer received focal radiation plus CTLA-4 blockade with ipilimumab. Sequencing used peripheral blood, obtained from a patient treated with radiotherapy plus ipilimumab. This receptor was identified in a human donor with non-small cell lung cancer whose response to radiotherapy plus ipilimumab could not be evaluated. The rearrangement joins TRBV29-1 to TRBJ2-7, with 7 nucleotides matching TRBD2. The chain's CDR3 is CSVTPGGVYEQYF. CDR3 DNA: TGCAGCGTTACCCCTGGGGGGGTATACGAGCAGTACTTC.